This entry lists 24 T cell receptor beta chains sequenced from one sample in a study of cytomegalovirus exposure and HLA in healthy donors. This PCR relied on a set of 60 Vbeta primers and 13 Jbeta primers. Only in-frame clones appear in the TCRdb table, and some are missing; sequencing was by immunoSEQ multiplex PCR. The sample holds around 150,000 clones, around 72% seen once. Sequences were obtained from PBMCs. The source is a man aged 50-60 years in good health and CMV-seropositive.

The rearrangement joins TRBV4-3 to TRBJ2-7, with 7 bases aligning to TRBD2. The CDR3 is 17 residues long. The V and J ends lost 4 bases and 0 bases, in that order; junction bases with no gene match: 12. CDR1 LGHNA and CDR2 YSLEER come from the germline V gene. In DNA, the CDR3 is TGCGCCAGCAGCCCCCAGGGCAGCGGGAAGATCTCCTACGAGCAGTACTTC. The encoded protein is CASSPQGSGKISYEQYF.

This clone was seen a few times. The CDR3 loop is CASSWRNSNQPQHF. In DNA, the CDR3 is TGTGCCAGTTCCTGGCGGAATAGCAATCAGCCCCAGCATTTT. J is TRBJ1-5 and V is TRBV6-5, with D uncertain. V lost 9 bases and J 0 bases, leaving 12 bases between the germline ends. The CDR3 contains 14 residues. Looked up from germline, CDR1 is MNHEY and CDR2 is SVGAGI.

The chain carries TRBV5-6 and TRBJ1-1, with 7 bases identical to TRBD1. The V gene end was trimmed by 2 bases and the J gene end by 2 bases; junction bases not matched to a gene: 9. In germline, CDR1 is SGHDT, CDR2 YYEEEE. The CDR3 is 16 amino acids. The CDR3 nucleotides are TGTGCCAGCAGCTTTCGACAGGGTGGGAGTAACACTGAAGCTTTCTTT. Protein product: CASSFRQGGSNTEAFF.

The rearrangement joins TRBV9 to TRBJ2-1; 8 bases are a match to TRBD1. In germline, CDR1 is SGDLS, CDR2 YYNGEE. The V and J ends lost 4 bases and 2 bases, in that order; junction bases with no gene match: 5. This CDR3 contains 15 residues. CDR3 nucleotides: TGTGCCAGCAGCCCCGGACAGGGAACCTACAATGAGCAGTTCTTC. This gives the protein CASSPGQGTYNEQFF.

V gene TRBV7-2 combines with J gene TRBJ1-6, with a possible D match to TRBD1 (5 bases). Trimming cost V 0 bases and J 4 bases, with 16 bases left between them. The CDR3 runs to 18 residues. The germline V gene encodes CDR1 SGHTA and CDR2 FQGNSA. The CDR3 loop is CASSLAPLTATYNSPLHF. The CDR3 nucleotides are TGTGCCAGCAGCTTAGCCCCGCTGACAGCTACTTATAATTCACCCCTCCACTTT.

This clone was counted only a few times. The chain uses TRBV6-6 and TRBJ1-5, with D maybe TRBD1 (6 bases). The CDR3 length is 14 residues. The V end was cut by 0 bases, the J end by 7 bases, with 10 bases between. The germline CDR1 and CDR2 sequences are MNHNY and SVGAGI (reference sequence). CDR3 bases: TGTGCCAGCAGTTACTCGAGAGGGGGACAGCCCCAGCATTTT. As protein: CASSYSRGGQPQHF.

The chain couples TRBV27 to TRBJ2-7, with 7 bases identical to TRBD2. Unmatched junction bases numbered 6, after V lost 6 bases and J lost 1 base. The CDR3 covers 14 residues. The V gene's germline CDR1 is MNHEY and CDR2 SMNVEV (reference sequence). In nucleotides, the CDR3 is TGTGCCAGCAGGGTGCTCGGGGGGTCCTACGAGCAGTACTTC. It codes for CASRVLGGSYEQYF.

The gene calls are TRBV5-1 and TRBJ2-3, with 9 bases that match TRBD2. The CDR3 spans 16 residues. Trimming removed 1 base from V and 7 bases from J; junction bases left unmatched: 10. Germline V lookup: CDR1 SGHRS, CDR2 YFSETQ. CDR3 nucleotide sequence: TGCGCCAGCAGCTTGCTGATAGCGGGAGCCATGAATACGCAGTATTTT. Its translation: CASSLLIAGAMNTQYF.

This sequence joins TRBV19 and TRBJ2-7, with D maybe TRBD1 (6 bases). This CDR3 has 15 residues. V lost 8 bases and J 3 bases, leaving 20 bases between the germline ends. CDR1 LNHDA and CDR2 SQIVND come from the germline V gene (reference sequence). The CDR3 DNA reads as TGTGCCAGTCAGGCGGCCGCGGAGACAGGCTACGAGCAGTACTTC. Protein sequence: CASQAAAETGYEQYF. Using reference TRBV19 and TRBJ2-7 for the parts outside the CDR3, the full variable domain is DGGITQSPKYLFRKEGQNVTLSCEQNLNHDAMYWYRQDPGQGLRLIYYSQIVNDFQKGDIAEGYSVSREKKESFPLTVTSAQKNPTAFYLCASQAAAETGYEQYFGPGTRLTVT.

This clone was picked up a small number of times. This chain joins TRBV4-1 and TRBJ2-2; possible D gene TRBD2, 6 bases. The CDR3 loop spans 13 amino acids. V lost 4 bases, J lost 6 bases, and 9 bases lay in between. CDR1 and CDR2 (germline): MGHRA, YSYEKL. CDR3 bases: TGCGCCAGCAGCCCAACGGGGGCCGGGGAGCTGTTTTTT. Amino acids: CASSPTGAGELFF.

This clone has only one observation. The rearrangement uses TRBV29-1 and TRBJ2-1; TRBD2 aligns across 8 bases. Trimming removed 3 bases from V and 6 bases from J; junction bases left unmatched: 16. This CDR3 region has 17 residues. Germline V lookup: CDR1 SQVTM, CDR2 ANQGSEA. The CDR3 spells CSVDGSVTSGGGNEQFF. The CDR3 DNA reads as TGCAGCGTTGATGGGTCGGTAACTAGCGGAGGGGGCAATGAGCAGTTCTTC.

The chain is built from TRBV10-3 and TRBJ1-1, with 8 bases that match TRBD1. This CDR3 has 15 residues. The germline V gene has CDR1 ENHRY and CDR2 SYGVKD. The junction had 8 bases not matched to a gene; V was cut back by 6 bases and J by 2 bases. Written as DNA, the CDR3 is TGTGCCATCAGGGAAACAGACAGGGGCAACACTGAAGCTTTCTTT. Translating it yields CAIRETDRGNTEAFF.

The chain uses TRBV7-9 and TRBJ2-1; D might be TRBD1 (6 bases). CDR1 SEHNR and CDR2 FQNEAQ come from the germline V gene (reference sequence). The CDR3 runs to 15 residues. Between the trimmed V and J ends, which lost 8 bases and 2 bases, there was a span of 16 bases. This CDR3 is CASGPIGTTYNEQFF. The DNA of the CDR3 is TGTGCCAGCGGACCTATAGGGACAACCTACAATGAGCAGTTCTTC.

J is TRBJ2-6 and V is TRBV11-3; a weak D match, TRBD2 (5 bases). The CDR3 is 15 amino acids. V lost 6 bases and J 0 bases, leaving 9 bases between the germline ends. Germline CDR1 SGHNT, CDR2 YENEEA. DNA for the CDR3: TGTGCCAGCAGGAGGGAGAGCTCTGGGGCCAACGTCCTGACTTTC. Amino acid sequence: CASRRESSGANVLTF.

This rearrangement joins TRBV5-1 to TRBJ1-2; 10 bases match TRBD1. Germline values: CDR1 SGHRS, CDR2 YFSETQ. This CDR3 is built from 14 residues. J was trimmed by 7 bases and V by 4 bases; bases with no gene match: 7. CDR3 amino acids: CASSPTGQGVGYTF. CDR3 DNA sequence: TGCGCCAGCAGCCCGACAGGACAGGGGGTTGGCTACACCTTC.

This clone came up once. This chain joins TRBV4-1 and TRBJ1-2, with TRBD1 as a possible D gene (5 bases). Trimming left V 0 bases short and J 4 bases short, with 9 bases between. The CDR3 totals 14 residues. Looked up from germline, CDR1 is MGHRA and CDR2 is YSYEKL. CDR3 nucleotides: TGCGCCAGCAGCCAAGAAGGGGTTGGCTATGGCTACACCTTC. Protein sequence: CASSQEGVGYGYTF.

The chain carries TRBV25-1 and TRBJ2-3, with D perhaps matching TRBD1 (5 bases). From germline, CDR1 is MGHDK and CDR2 SYGVNS. The length of the CDR3 is 13 residues. V was shortened by 4 bases and J by 3 bases, with 8 bases between the two germline ends. CDR3 region: CASSARQTDTQYF. In nucleotides, the CDR3 is TGTGCCAGCAGTGCTCGACAGACAGATACGCAGTATTTT. The entire variable domain, with the rest obtained from reference TRBV25-1 and TRBJ2-3, is as follows: EADIYQTPRYLVIGTGKKITLECSQTMGHDKMYWYQQDPGMELHLIHYSYGVNSTEKGDLSSESTVSRIRTEHFPLTLESARPSHTSQYLCASSARQTDTQYFGPGTRLTVL.

Here the CDR3 reads CASSFGFPLEKLFF. In nucleotides, the CDR3 is TGTGCCAGCAGCTTCGGTTTTCCTCTGGAAAAACTGTTTTTT. The rearrangement uses TRBV7-8 and TRBJ1-4; no clear D gene. Trimming pared 3 bases from V and 8 bases from J, leaving 13 bases between. Germline CDR1 is SGHVS and CDR2 is FQNEAQ. The CDR3 is made up of 14 amino acids.

This clone was picked up a small number of times. V is TRBV19 and J is TRBJ2-5; unclear D gene. V lost 5 bases and J lost 5, with 9 bases in between. This CDR3 has 12 residues. Per the germline V gene, CDR1 is LNHDA and CDR2 is SQIVND (reference sequence). The DNA for the CDR3 is TGTGCCAGTAGTTCGTGGCGGGAGACCCAGTACTTC. It specifies CASSSWRETQYF. The full variable domain, in which reference TRBV19 and TRBJ2-5 provide the parts outside the CDR3, is DGGITQSPKYLFRKEGQNVTLSCEQNLNHDAMYWYRQDPGQGLRLIYYSQIVNDFQKGDIAEGYSVSREKKESFPLTVTSAQKNPTAFYLCASSSWRETQYFGPGTRLLVL.

This chain joins TRBV19 and TRBJ2-7; a possible D gene is TRBD2 (5 bases). Germline lookup yields CDR1 LNHDA and CDR2 SQIVND (reference sequence). V lost 3 bases, J lost 5 bases, and 11 bases lay in between. CDR3 length: 13 amino acids. This CDR3 is CASSISGLNEQYF. For the CDR3, the DNA is TGTGCCAGTAGTATCAGTGGACTTAACGAGCAGTACTTC.

On this clone: The junction departs from germline at one end; a sequencing error may be responsible. Other DNA sequences in the sample encode the same CDR3. Here the CDR3 reads CASSREGTGIDGYTF. CDR3 in DNA: TGCGCCAGCAGCCGTGAAGGGACAGGGATCGATGGCTACACCTTC. This chain joins TRBV5-5 and TRBJ1-2, with 9 bases matching TRBD1. Per the germline V gene, CDR1 is SGHKS and CDR2 is YYEKEE (reference sequence). The CDR3 has 15 residues. Looking up the rest from reference TRBV5-5 and TRBJ1-2 gives the full variable domain: DAGVTQSPTHLIKTRGQQVTLRCSPISGHKSVSWYQQVLGQGPQFIFQYYEKEERGRGNFPDRFSARQFPNYSSELNVNALLLGDSALYLCASSREGTGIDGYTFGSGTRLTVV.

The CDR3 protein is CASSPGTNGNQPQHF. CDR3 DNA: TGTGCCAGCAGCCCCGGGACAAACGGCAATCAGCCCCAGCATTTT. The chain recombines TRBV7-2 with TRBJ1-5; TRBD1 might be the D (6 bases). Trimming pared 5 bases from V and 2 bases from J, leaving 13 bases between. The CDR3 has 15 residues. Germline assignment: CDR1 SGHTA and CDR2 FQGNSA. The variable domain in full, with the rest retrieved from reference TRBV7-2 and TRBJ1-5, is GAGVSQSPSNKVTEKGKDVELRCDPISGHTALYWYRQSLGQGLEFLIYFQGNSAPDKSGLPSDRFSAERTGGSVSTLTIQRTQQEDSAVYLCASSPGTNGNQPQHFGDGTRLSIL.

The chain links TRBV6-6 to TRBJ1-1; D might be TRBD1 (5 bases). CDR3 size: 14 residues. Germline CDR1 MNHNY, CDR2 SVGAGI (reference sequence). Trimming pared 2 bases from V and 5 bases from J, leaving 12 bases between. The CDR3 DNA follows: TGTGCCAGCAGTTACGCGGGCGGGGGGACTGAAGCTTTCTTT. It specifies CASSYAGGGTEAFF.

The chain couples TRBV5-8 to TRBJ2-1, with 9 bases identical to TRBD1. The J segment lost 1 base and the V segment lost 5 bases, leaving 19 bases of the junction unmatched. The CDR3 consists of 20 residues. Germline CDR1 is SGHTS and CDR2 is YDEGEE. The CDR3 region is CASRARIGTGTPTSYNEQFF. The DNA of the CDR3 is TGTGCCAGCAGAGCTCGCATCGGGACAGGGACCCCCACGTCCTACAATGAGCAGTTCTTC.